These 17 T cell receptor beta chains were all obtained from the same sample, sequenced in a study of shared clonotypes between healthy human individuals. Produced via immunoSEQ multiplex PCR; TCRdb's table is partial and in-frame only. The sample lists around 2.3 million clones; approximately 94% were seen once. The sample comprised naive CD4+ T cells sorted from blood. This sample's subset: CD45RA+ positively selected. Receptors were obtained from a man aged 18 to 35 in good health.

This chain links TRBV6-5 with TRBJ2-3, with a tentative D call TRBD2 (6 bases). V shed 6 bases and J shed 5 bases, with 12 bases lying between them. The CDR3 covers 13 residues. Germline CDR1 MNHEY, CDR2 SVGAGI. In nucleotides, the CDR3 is TGTGCCAGCAGCCGGGGGAGTCGAGATACGCAGTATTTT. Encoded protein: CASSRGSRDTQYF.

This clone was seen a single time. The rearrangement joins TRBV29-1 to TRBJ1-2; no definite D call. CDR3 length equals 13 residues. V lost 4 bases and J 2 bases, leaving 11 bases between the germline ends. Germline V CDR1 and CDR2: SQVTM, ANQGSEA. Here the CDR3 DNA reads TGCAGCGTTGCCAGAACAATCAACTATGGCTACACCTTC. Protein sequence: CSVARTINYGYTF. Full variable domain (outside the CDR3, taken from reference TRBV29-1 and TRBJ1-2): SAVISQKPSRDICQRGTSLTIQCQVDSQVTMMFWYRQQPGQSLTLIATANQGSEATYESGFVIDKFPISRPNLTFSTLTVSNMSPEDSSIYLCSVARTINYGYTFGSGTRLTVV.

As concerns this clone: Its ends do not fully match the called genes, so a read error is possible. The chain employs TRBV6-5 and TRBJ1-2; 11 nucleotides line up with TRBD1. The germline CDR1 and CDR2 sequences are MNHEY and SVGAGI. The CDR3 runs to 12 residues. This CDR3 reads CASSYPGQGEVF. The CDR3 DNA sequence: TGTGCCAGCAGTTACCCGGGACAGGGGGAAGTCTTC.

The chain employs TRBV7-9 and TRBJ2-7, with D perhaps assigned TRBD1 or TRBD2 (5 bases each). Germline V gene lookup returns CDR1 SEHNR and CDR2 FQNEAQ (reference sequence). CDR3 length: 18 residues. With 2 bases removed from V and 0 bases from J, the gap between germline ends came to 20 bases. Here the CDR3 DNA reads TGTGCCAGCAGCTTATATAGGGGCCTCGCGACTAACTCCTACGAGCAGTACTTC. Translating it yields CASSLYRGLATNSYEQYF.

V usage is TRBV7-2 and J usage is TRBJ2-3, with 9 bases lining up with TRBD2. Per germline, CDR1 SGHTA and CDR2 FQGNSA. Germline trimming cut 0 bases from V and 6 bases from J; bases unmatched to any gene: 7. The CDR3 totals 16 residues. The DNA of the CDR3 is TGTGCCAGCAGCTTAGCTACGGCGGGGGGGCAGGATACGCAGTATTTT. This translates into CASSLATAGGQDTQYF.

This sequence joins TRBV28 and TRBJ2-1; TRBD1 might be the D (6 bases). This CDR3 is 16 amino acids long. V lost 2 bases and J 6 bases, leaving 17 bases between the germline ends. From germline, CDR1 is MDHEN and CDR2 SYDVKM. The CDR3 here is CASSLRGSGVVNEQFF. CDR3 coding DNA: TGTGCCAGCAGTTTAAGGGGGTCAGGGGTGGTCAATGAGCAGTTCTTC.

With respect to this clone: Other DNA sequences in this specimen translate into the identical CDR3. Here the CDR3 reads CASSERAAYGYTF. As DNA, the CDR3 is TGTGCCAGCAGTGAAAGGGCCGCCTATGGCTACACCTTC. This chain uses TRBV2 with TRBJ1-2; no definite D call. Germline CDR1 and CDR2: SNHLY and FYNNEI. Trimming stripped 2 bases from V and 4 bases from J, with 8 bases between. There are 13 residues in the CDR3. The variable domain in full, with the rest retrieved from reference TRBV2 and TRBJ1-2, is EPEVTQTPSHQVTQMGQEVILRCVPISNHLYFYWYRQILGQKVEFLVSFYNNEISEKSEIFDDQFSVERPDGSNFTLKIRSTKLEDSAMYFCASSERAAYGYTFGSGTRLTVV.

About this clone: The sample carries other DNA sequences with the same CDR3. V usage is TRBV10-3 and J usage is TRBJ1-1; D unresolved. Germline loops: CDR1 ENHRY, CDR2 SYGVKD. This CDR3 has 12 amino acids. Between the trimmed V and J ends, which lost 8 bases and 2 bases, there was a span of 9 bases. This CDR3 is CAISRGNTEAFF. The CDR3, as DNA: TGTGCCATCTCGAGAGGAAACACTGAAGCTTTCTTT.

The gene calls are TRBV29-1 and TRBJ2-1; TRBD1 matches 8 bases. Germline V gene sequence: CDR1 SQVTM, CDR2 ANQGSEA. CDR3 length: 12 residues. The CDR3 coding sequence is TGCAATATAGACAGGGGATACAATGAGCAGTTCTTC. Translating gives CNIDRGYNEQFF.

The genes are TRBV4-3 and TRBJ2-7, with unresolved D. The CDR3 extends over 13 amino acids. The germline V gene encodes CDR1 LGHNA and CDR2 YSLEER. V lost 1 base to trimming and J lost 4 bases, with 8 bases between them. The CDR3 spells CASSQVLMYEQYF. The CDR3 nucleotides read TGCGCCAGCAGCCAAGTCCTAATGTACGAGCAGTACTTC.

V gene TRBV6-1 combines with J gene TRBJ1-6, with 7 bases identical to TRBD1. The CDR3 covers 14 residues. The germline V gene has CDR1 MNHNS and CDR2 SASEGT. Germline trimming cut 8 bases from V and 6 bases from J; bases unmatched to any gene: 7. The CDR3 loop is CASHEAGGNSPLHF. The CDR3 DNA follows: TGTGCCAGCCATGAGGCAGGGGGTAATTCACCCCTCCACTTT.

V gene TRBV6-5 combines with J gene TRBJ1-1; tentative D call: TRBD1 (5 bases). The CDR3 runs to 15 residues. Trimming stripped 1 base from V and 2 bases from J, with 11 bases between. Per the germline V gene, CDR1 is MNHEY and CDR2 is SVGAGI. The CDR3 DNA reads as TGTGCCAGCAGTTACTGGGGCAGACAAAACACTGAAGCTTTCTTT. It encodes CASSYWGRQNTEAFF.

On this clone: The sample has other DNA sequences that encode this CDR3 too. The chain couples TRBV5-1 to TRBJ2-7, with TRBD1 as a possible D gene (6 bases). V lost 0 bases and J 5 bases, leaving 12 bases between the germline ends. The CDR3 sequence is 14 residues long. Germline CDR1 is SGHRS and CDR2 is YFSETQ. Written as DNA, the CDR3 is TGCGCCAGCAGCTTGGAGGACAGAGCCAACGAGCAGTACTTC. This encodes CASSLEDRANEQYF.

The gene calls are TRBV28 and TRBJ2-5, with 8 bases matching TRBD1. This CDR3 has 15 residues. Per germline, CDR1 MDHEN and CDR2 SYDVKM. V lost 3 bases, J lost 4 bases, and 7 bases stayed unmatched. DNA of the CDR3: TGTGCCAGCAGTTTCCACGGCAGGGGGCGAGAGACCCAGTACTTC. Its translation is CASSFHGRGRETQYF.

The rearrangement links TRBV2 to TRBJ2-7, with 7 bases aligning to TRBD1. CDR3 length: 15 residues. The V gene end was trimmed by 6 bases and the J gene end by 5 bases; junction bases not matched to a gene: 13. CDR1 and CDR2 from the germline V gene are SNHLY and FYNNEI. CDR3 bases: TGTGCCAGCAGGGACCCCGACAGGGTTGGCGACGAGCAGTACTTC. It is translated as CASRDPDRVGDEQYF.

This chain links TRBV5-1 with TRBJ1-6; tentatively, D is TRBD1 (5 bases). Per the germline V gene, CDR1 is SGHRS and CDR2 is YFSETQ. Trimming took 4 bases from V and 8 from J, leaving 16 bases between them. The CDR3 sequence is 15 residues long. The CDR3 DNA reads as TGCGCCAGCAGCCCCAGGGTTCTCAGAGATTCACCCCTCCACTTT. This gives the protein CASSPRVLRDSPLHF. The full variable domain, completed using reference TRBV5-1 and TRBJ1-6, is KAGVTQTPRYLIKTRGQQVTLSCSPISGHRSVSWYQQTPGQGLQFLFEYFSETQRNKGNFPGRFSGRQFSNSRSEMNVSTLELGDSALYLCASSPRVLRDSPLHFGNGTRLTVT.

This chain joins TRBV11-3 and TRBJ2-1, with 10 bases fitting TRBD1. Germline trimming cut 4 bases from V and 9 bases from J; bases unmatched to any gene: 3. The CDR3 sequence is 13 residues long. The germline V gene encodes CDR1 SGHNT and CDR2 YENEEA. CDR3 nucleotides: TGTGCCAGCAGCTCGGACAGGGGGGGTGAGCAGTTCTTC. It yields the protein CASSSDRGGEQFF. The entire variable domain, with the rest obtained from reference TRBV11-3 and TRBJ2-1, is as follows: EAGVVQSPRYKIIEKKQPVAFWCNPISGHNTLYWYLQNLGQGPELLIRYENEEAVDDSQLPKDRFSAERLKGVDSTLKIQPAELGDSAVYLCASSSDRGGEQFFGPGTRLTVL.